This T cell receptor beta chain was sequenced during a study of blood T cell repertoires in COVID-19. As for the study in general: The United States, Italy and Spain provided the acute and convalescent COVID-19 samples. The analysed material was cDNA or gDNA that came from T cells, B-cell-depleted T cells, or PBMCs.

How the authors handled the data: Estimated nucleated cell counts came from reference gene primer amplification. TCRdb's table, derived via immunoSEQ multiplex PCR, lists solely in-frame clones and lacks some. V and J calls and clone size are those listed in that table; D and trimming were worked out from the DNA. The profile shows roughly 40,000 clones, more than 75% of them singletons. The sequence was obtained from a man older than 75 with acute or convalescent COVID-19. Sequenced input: peripheral blood.

In DNA, the CDR3 is TGTGCCATCAGTTTGTCCGGGACAGGGTTGGATTCACCCCTCCACTTT. It encodes CAISLSGTGLDSPLHF. This sequence joins TRBV10-3 and TRBJ1-6; 9 bases match TRBD1. The germline V gene encodes CDR1 ENHRY and CDR2 SYGVKD. This CDR3 is built from 16 residues. Germline trimming cut 5 bases from V and 8 bases from J; bases unmatched to any gene: 10.